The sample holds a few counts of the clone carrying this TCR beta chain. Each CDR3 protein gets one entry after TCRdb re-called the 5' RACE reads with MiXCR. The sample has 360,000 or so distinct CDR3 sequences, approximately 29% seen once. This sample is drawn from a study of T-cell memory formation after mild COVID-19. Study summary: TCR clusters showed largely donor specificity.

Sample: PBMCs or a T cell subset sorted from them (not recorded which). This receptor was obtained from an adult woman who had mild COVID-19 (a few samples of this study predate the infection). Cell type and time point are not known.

The CDR3 region is CASSSVGLAGFYEQFF. CDR3 sequence (DNA): TGTGCCAGCAGCTCAGTGGGACTAGCGGGATTTTATGAGCAGTTCTTC. The chain couples TRBV5-6 to TRBJ2-1; 13 bases match TRBD2. Germline V gene sequence: CDR1 SGHDT, CDR2 YYEEEE. This CDR3 spans 16 amino acids. The trim removed 3 bases at V and 8 bases at J, leaving 8 bases unmatched.